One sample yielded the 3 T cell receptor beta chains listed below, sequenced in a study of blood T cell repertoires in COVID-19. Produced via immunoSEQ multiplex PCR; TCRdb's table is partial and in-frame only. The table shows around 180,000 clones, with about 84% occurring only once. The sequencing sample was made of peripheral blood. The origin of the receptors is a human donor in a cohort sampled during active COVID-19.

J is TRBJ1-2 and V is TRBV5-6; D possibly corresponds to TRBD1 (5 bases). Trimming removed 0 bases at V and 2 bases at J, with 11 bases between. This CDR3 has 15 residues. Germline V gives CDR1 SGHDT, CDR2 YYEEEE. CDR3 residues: CASSLDPGINYGYTF. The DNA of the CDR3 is TGTGCCAGCAGCTTGGACCCAGGGATAAACTATGGCTACACCTTC.

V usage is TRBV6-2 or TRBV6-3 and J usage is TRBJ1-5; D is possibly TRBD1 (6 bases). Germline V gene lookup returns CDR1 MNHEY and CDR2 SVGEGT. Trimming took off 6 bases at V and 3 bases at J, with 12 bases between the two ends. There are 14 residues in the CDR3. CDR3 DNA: TGTGCCAGCAGCCCACACAGGGCCAATCAGCCCCAGCATTTT. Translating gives CASSPHRANQPQHF.

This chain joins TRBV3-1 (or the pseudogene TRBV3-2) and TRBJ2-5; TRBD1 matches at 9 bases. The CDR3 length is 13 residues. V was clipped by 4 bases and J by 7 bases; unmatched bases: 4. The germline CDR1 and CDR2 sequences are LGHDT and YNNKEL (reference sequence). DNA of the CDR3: TGTGCCAGCAGCCCGACAGGGGGTGGGACCCAGTACTTC. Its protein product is CASSPTGGGTQYF.